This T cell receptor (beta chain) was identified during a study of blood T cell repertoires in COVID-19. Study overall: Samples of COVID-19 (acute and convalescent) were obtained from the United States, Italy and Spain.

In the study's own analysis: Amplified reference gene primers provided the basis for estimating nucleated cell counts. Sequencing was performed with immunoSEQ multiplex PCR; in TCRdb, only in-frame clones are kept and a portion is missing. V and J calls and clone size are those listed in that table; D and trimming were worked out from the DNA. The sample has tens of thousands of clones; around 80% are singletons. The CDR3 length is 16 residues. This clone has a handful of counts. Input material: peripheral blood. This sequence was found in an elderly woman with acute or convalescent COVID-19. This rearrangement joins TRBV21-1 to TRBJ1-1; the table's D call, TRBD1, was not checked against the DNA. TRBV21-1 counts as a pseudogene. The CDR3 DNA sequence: TGTGCCAGCAGCAAAGGGGCCCACTTGGTGAACACTGAAGCTTTCTTT. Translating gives CASSKGAHLVNTEAFF.